This T cell receptor (beta chain) was recovered during a study of blood T cell repertoires in COVID-19. Study summary: Some COVID-19 samples were acute and others convalescent; all came from the United States, Italy and Spain. Sources were T cells, B-cell-depleted T cells, or PBMCs; the material itself was cDNA or gDNA.

Germline-derived CDR1 and CDR2 are MDHEN and SYDVKM. V lost 6 bases and J lost 10, with 13 bases in between. This CDR3 region has 12 residues. Source study methods: Reference gene primers were amplified, and this amplification served to estimate nucleated cell counts. Sequencing was performed with immunoSEQ multiplex PCR; in TCRdb, only in-frame clones are kept and a portion is missing. V, J and clone size derive from that table, while D and trimming were established from the DNA sequence. The data contain hundreds of thousands of clones, about 90% of them seen just once; the ten biggest clones take up 7.8%.

The chain joins TRBV28 to TRBJ2-1, with a tentative D call TRBD2 (6 bases). This TCR was recovered from a woman between 45 and 60 years old who had recovered from COVID-19. Sequenced sample: peripheral blood. CDR3 amino acids: CASRSGSGEQFF. For the CDR3, the DNA is TGTGCCAGCAGGAGCGGGTCAGGAGAGCAGTTCTTC. Full variable domain (outside the CDR3, taken from reference TRBV28 and TRBJ2-1): DVKVTQSSRYLVKRTGEKVFLECVQDMDHENMFWYRQDPGLGLRLIYFSYDVKMKEKGDIPEGYSVSREKKERFSLILESASTNQTSMYLCASRSGSGEQFFGPGTRLTVL.